Below, one T cell receptor beta chain is given with its context. This entry belongs to a study of blood T cell repertoires in COVID-19. Across the study: Specimens from acute and convalescent COVID-19 originated in the United States, Italy and Spain. T cells, B-cell-depleted T cells, or PBMCs provided the cDNA or gDNA that served as material.

The protocol was immunoSEQ multiplex PCR, while the TCRdb copy is restricted to in-frame clones and leaves out a portion. The table shows some 120,000 clones, with less than 90% occurring only once. Trimming cost V 2 bases and J 0 bases, with 9 bases left between them. This CDR3 has 15 residues. Germline lookup yields CDR1 SGHRS and CDR2 YFSETQ. The sequenced material came from peripheral blood. This rearrangement joins TRBV5-1 to TRBJ1-5; the D is unclear. The TCR comes from a woman aged 25 to 39 who had recovered from COVID-19. The CDR3 bases are TGCGCCAGCAGCTTCGGGATCAATAGCAATCAGCCCCAGCATTTT. Translating it yields CASSFGINSNQPQHF.